The rows below give T cell receptor beta chains drawn from one sample of a study of shared clonotypes between healthy human individuals. Profiled with immunoSEQ multiplex PCR; TCRdb holds only in-frame clones, not every one. The data show roughly 1,800,000 clones, with approximately 94% seen just once and approximately 1.2% held by the top ten. Specimen: naive CD8+ T cells sorted from blood. Receptor source: a man between 18 and 35 years old in good health. Each CDR3 is given with its conserved first and last residue. The D gene is left open where the match is weak. Clone size is shown for a subset of rows, as once, few, many or a class of expanded clone.

>-|14|TRBV4-1|-|TRBJ2-7
CASSPKSTDYEQYF
TGCGCCAGCAGCCCCAAAAGTACGGACTACGAGCAGTACTTC
>TRBD1|15|TRBV5-4|once|TRBJ1-1
CASSFQGARDTEAFF
TGTGCCAGCAGCTTTCAGGGGGCGAGGGACACTGAAGCTTTCTTT
>-|15|TRBV4-1|-|TRBJ2-7
CASSQVRERFYEQYF
TGCGCCAGCAGCCAAGTCAGGGAACGCTTCTACGAGCAGTACTTC
>-|14|TRBV11-2|once|TRBJ2-5
CASSLAPPQETQYF
TGTGCCAGCAGCTTAGCTCCACCGCAAGAGACCCAGTACTTC
>TRBD1|14|TRBV5-6|-|TRBJ2-7
CASSPGQVGFEQYF
TGTGCCAGCAGCCCGGGACAGGTGGGTTTCGAGCAGTACTTC
>-|14|TRBV6-6|-|TRBJ2-5
CASSQPDGQETQYF
TGTGCCAGCAGTCAACCGGACGGCCAAGAGACCCAGTACTTC
>-|14|TRBV9|-|TRBJ2-1
CASSVGRDYNEQFF
TGTGCCAGCAGCGTAGGCAGGGACTACAATGAGCAGTTCTTC
>-|17|TRBV5-1|-|TRBJ1-1
CASSLAWPVGGNTEAFF
TGCGCCAGCAGCTTGGCGTGGCCGGTAGGAGGGAACACTGAAGCTTTCTTT
>-|16|TRBV21-1|once|TRBJ2-3
CARAPWRGTSTDTQYF
TGTGCCAGAGCCCCCTGGCGGGGGACTAGCACAGATACGCAGTATTTT
>TRBD1|14|TRBV5-1|-|TRBJ1-2
CASSLDGTGYGYTF
TGCGCCAGCAGCTTGGACGGGACAGGCTATGGCTACACCTTC
>-|14|TRBV7-2|-|TRBJ2-7
CASSLGEVSYEQYF
TGTGCCAGCAGCTTAGGCGAGGTCTCCTACGAGCAGTACTTC
>TRBD1|15|TRBV28|-|TRBJ2-3
CASSDTTGITDTQYF
TGTGCCAGCAGTGATACGACAGGGATCACAGATACGCAGTATTTT
>-|14|TRBV6-6|-|TRBJ1-2
CASSWDGVDYGYTF
TGTGCCAGCAGTTGGGACGGCGTGGACTATGGCTACACCTTC
>-|12|TRBV7-9|-|TRBJ1-1
CASSLATAEAFF
TGTGCCAGCAGCTTAGCCACCGCTGAAGCTTTCTTT
>TRBD1|17|TRBV4-1|-|TRBJ2-7
CASSHLLDRGSSYEQYF
TGCGCCAGCAGCCATCTACTGGACAGGGGGAGCTCCTACGAGCAGTACTTC
>-|17|TRBV13|-|TRBJ2-1
CASSWGEASRGNNEQFF
TGTGCCAGCAGCTGGGGAGAGGCTAGCCGAGGGAACAATGAGCAGTTCTTC
>TRBD2|17|TRBV5-8|-|TRBJ2-2
CASSLSLGLVGSGELFF
TGTGCCAGCAGCTTGTCGTTAGGACTAGTCGGGTCCGGGGAGCTGTTTTTT
>TRBD2|16|TRBV7-2|-|TRBJ2-2
CASSSLAGGWTGELFF
TGTGCCAGCAGCTCGTTAGCGGGAGGATGGACCGGGGAGCTGTTTTTT
>TRBD2|14|TRBV6-5|-|TRBJ2-1
CASSYGGGAYEQFF
TGTGCCAGCAGTTATGGCGGGGGGGCATATGAGCAGTTCTTC
>-|14|TRBV15|-|TRBJ2-7
CATSRDQPAYEQYF
TGTGCCACCAGCAGAGATCAACCGGCCTACGAGCAGTACTTC
>-|15|TRBV27|-|TRBJ2-5
CASSLLAPFQETQYF
TGTGCCAGCAGTTTACTAGCGCCTTTCCAAGAGACCCAGTACTTC
>-|16|TRBV15|-|TRBJ2-7
CATSGDLGVGNYEQYF
TGTGCCACCAGCGGAGATTTGGGGGTGGGGAACTACGAGCAGTACTTC
>-|14|TRBV6-5|-|TRBJ1-4
CASSYAEGDEKLFF
TGTGCCAGCAGTTACGCAGAGGGCGATGAAAAACTGTTTTTT
>-|13|TRBV4-1|-|TRBJ2-7
CASSQDILMEQYF
TGCGCCAGCAGCCAAGATATATTAATGGAGCAGTACTTC
>TRBD2|14|TRBV30|-|TRBJ2-1
CAWSVSSGSDEQFF
TGTGCCTGGAGTGTCTCTAGCGGGAGCGATGAGCAGTTCTTC
>-|11|TRBV4-2|-|TRBJ2-1
CASSQGREQFF
TGTGCCAGCAGCCAAGGTCGTGAGCAGTTCTTC
>-|14|TRBV2|-|TRBJ2-5
CASSEQSLQETQYF
TGTGCCAGCAGTGAACAGAGCCTCCAAGAGACCCAGTACTTC
>TRBD2|16|TRBV4-1|-|TRBJ2-1
CASSRILAGEANEQFF
TGCGCCAGCAGCCGAATTCTAGCGGGAGAGGCAAATGAGCAGTTCTTC